The 20 T cell receptor beta chains below come from one sample, sequenced in a study of T cell responses to AZD1222 COVID-19 vaccine (dated by TCRdb to the early 2020s). The library relied on the immunoSEQ multiplex PCR assay. Imported from immuneACCESS, the table was reduced by TCRdb to in-frame sequences with V and J called. These copies leave out some clones; in studies compared against another copy, an unresolved V gene accounts for under half, and the cause of the remainder is not known. The table for this sample lists 150,000 to 200,000 clones; approximately 90% of them were counted only once. The top ten clones comprise less than 3% of the sample. The sample's time point label is to be understood as: baseline before first vaccination. This specimen consisted of peripheral blood, obtained on day 0 of AZD1222 vaccination. Receptors originate from an adult in good health.

The chain is built from TRBV27 and TRBJ2-7; TRBD1 or TRBD2 may be the D gene (6 bases each). The CDR3 spans 15 residues. Trimming removed 6 bases from V and 3 bases from J, with 18 bases in between. In germline, CDR1 is MNHEY, CDR2 SMNVEV (reference sequence). CDR3 protein: CASRVGGRVGYEQYF. The CDR3 nucleotides read TGTGCCAGCAGGGTCGGGGGCAGGGTGGGCTACGAGCAGTACTTC.

This chain uses TRBV6-5 with TRBJ1-3; D perhaps matches TRBD1 (6 bases). Trimming took off 2 bases at V and 3 bases at J, with 11 bases between the two ends. The germline gives CDR1 MNHEY, CDR2 SVGAGI. This CDR3 has 15 residues. The CDR3 loop is CASSYDTGSGNTIYF. The CDR3, as DNA: TGTGCCAGCAGTTACGACACAGGGAGTGGAAACACCATATATTTT.

This chain connects TRBV19 to TRBJ2-2; D gene ambiguous. Deletions cut 8 bases from V and 4 bases from J, with 11 bases between. Germline CDR1 reads LNHDA; CDR2 reads SQIVND (reference sequence). The CDR3 has 13 amino acids. The CDR3 region is CASRERSTGELFF. Here the CDR3 DNA reads TGTGCCAGTCGCGAGCGTAGCACCGGGGAGCTGTTTTTT.

This chain uses TRBV4-1 with TRBJ1-5; TRBD1 matches at 9 bases. V shed 0 bases and J 5 bases; nucleotides not matched to a gene: 14. Germline V lookup: CDR1 MGHRA, CDR2 YSYEKL. The CDR3 is 19 amino acids. The CDR3 is CASSQDLLSAQGADQPQHF. DNA of the CDR3: TGCGCCAGCAGCCAAGATCTACTCTCGGCACAGGGGGCCGATCAGCCCCAGCATTTT.

The V and J genes are TRBV5-1 and TRBJ2-1; tentatively, D is TRBD1 (6 bases). This CDR3 comprises 15 residues. Germline CDR1 is SGHRS and CDR2 is YFSETQ. Trimming cost V 5 bases and J 2 bases, with 14 bases left between them. The chain's CDR3 is CASRSHQGTYNEQFF. DNA for the CDR3: TGCGCCAGCAGATCTCACCAGGGGACCTACAATGAGCAGTTCTTC. Full variable domain (missing parts from reference TRBV5-1 and TRBJ2-1): KAGVTQTPRYLIKTRGQQVTLSCSPISGHRSVSWYQQTPGQGLQFLFEYFSETQRNKGNFPGRFSGRQFSNSRSEMNVSTLELGDSALYLCASRSHQGTYNEQFFGPGTRLTVL.

The chain recombines TRBV6-6 with TRBJ1-2; D gene ambiguous. CDR3 length: 13 residues. CDR1 is MNHNY, CDR2 SVGAGI, per germline (reference sequence). Trimming took 2 bases from V and 5 from J, leaving 9 bases between them. The CDR3 coding sequence is TGTGCCAGCAGTTACCCCGACATATATGGCTACACCTTC. The encoded protein is CASSYPDIYGYTF.

The chain links TRBV7-9 to TRBJ2-7, with 9 bases aligning to TRBD1. Losses at the gene ends were 6 bases for V and 5 bases for J; bases not matched to a gene: 8. The CDR3 runs to 14 residues. Per germline, CDR1 SEHNR and CDR2 FQNEAQ (reference sequence). The CDR3 spells CASRSGTGSDEQYF. For the CDR3, the DNA is TGTGCCAGCAGATCCGGGACAGGGTCCGACGAGCAGTACTTC.

The J gene is TRBJ2-3, the V gene TRBV12-2; the table's D call of TRBD2 was not tested on the DNA. TRBV12-2 is described as a pseudogene. This CDR3 has 20 residues. CDR3 loop: CASRLGHSSGELLSTDTQYF. The CDR3 region has the DNA TGTGCAAGTCGCTTAGGCCACTCTTCGGGGGAATTACTTAGCACAGATACGCAGTATTTT.

This chain links TRBV7-9 with TRBJ1-1; 7 positions match TRBD1. The junction had 3 bases not matched to a gene; V was cut back by 6 bases and J by 8 bases. The CDR3 totals 11 residues. Germline V lookup: CDR1 SEHNR, CDR2 FQNEAQ (reference sequence). The DNA of the CDR3 is TGTGCCAGCAGGCCAGGGGGAGAAGCTTTCTTT. Its protein is CASRPGGEAFF. Complete variable domain (other parts from reference TRBV7-9 and TRBJ1-1): DTGVSQNPRHKITKRGQNVTFRCDPISEHNRLYWYRQTLGQGPEFLTYFQNEAQLEKSRLLSDRFSAERPKGSFSTLEIQRTEQGDSAMYLCASRPGGEAFFGQGTRLTVV.

This chain links TRBV6-2 or TRBV6-3 with TRBJ2-1; 10 nucleotides agree with TRBD2. The germline CDR1 and CDR2 sequences are MNHEY and SVGEGT. The CDR3 has 16 residues. The V and J ends lost 0 bases and 8 bases, in that order; junction bases with no gene match: 7. The CDR3 nucleotides read TGTGCCAGCAGTTACTCGGGACTAGCGCGGGGGGATGAGCAGTTCTTC. Its protein product is CASSYSGLARGDEQFF.

The chain recombines TRBV7-6 with TRBJ1-2; TRBD1 agrees at 9 bases. This CDR3 is 17 amino acids long. V dropped 2 bases and J dropped 6; count of bases not matched to a gene: 13. Germline-derived CDR1 and CDR2 are SGHVS and FNYEAQ. The CDR3 DNA reads as TGTGCCAGCAGCTTAATGATAGGGGCTGGGACAGGGAATGGCTACACCTTC. Residues: CASSLMIGAGTGNGYTF.

The chain joins TRBV3-1 (or the pseudogene TRBV3-2) to TRBJ2-7; 11 bases match TRBD2. Germline trimming cut 1 base from V and 4 bases from J; bases unmatched to any gene: 3. The germline CDR1 and CDR2 sequences are LGHDT and YNNKEL (reference sequence). The CDR3 sequence is 15 residues long. CDR3 nucleotide sequence: TGTGCCAGCAGCCAAGGACTAGCGGGGCAATACGAGCAGTACTTC. It translates to CASSQGLAGQYEQYF.

The chain has TRBV10-3 and TRBJ1-2; 7 bases agree with TRBD1. Trimming took 4 bases from V and 0 from J; bases not matched to a gene: 2. CDR1 is ENHRY and CDR2 is SYGVKD in the germline V gene. The CDR3 totals 14 residues. The CDR3 loop reads CAISVDRTNYGYTF. The CDR3 DNA is TGTGCCATCAGTGTGGACAGGACTAACTATGGCTACACCTTC.

V usage is TRBV19 and J usage is TRBJ2-7; D perhaps matches TRBD1 (6 bases). The germline V gene has CDR1 LNHDA and CDR2 SQIVND (reference sequence). V was cut by 2 bases and J by 2 bases, with 16 bases left in between. The CDR3 totals 16 residues. The CDR3 coding sequence is TGTGCCAGTAGTATATCCCAGGGGATGGGAACCTACGAGCAGTACTTC. As protein: CASSISQGMGTYEQYF.

The rearrangement joins TRBV7-2 to TRBJ1-5, with D uncertain. CDR3 length: 13 residues. Germline V gene sequence: CDR1 SGHTA, CDR2 FQGNSA. V dropped 0 bases and J dropped 8 bases, with 8 bases sitting between them. The CDR3 spells CASSLAWEKPQHF. As DNA, the CDR3 is TGTGCCAGCAGCTTAGCGTGGGAAAAGCCCCAGCATTTT. The complete variable domain, with remaining parts taken from reference TRBV7-2 and TRBJ1-5, reads GAGVSQSPSNKVTEKGKDVELRCDPISGHTALYWYRQSLGQGLEFLIYFQGNSAPDKSGLPSDRFSAERTGGSVSTLTIQRTQQEDSAVYLCASSLAWEKPQHFGDGTRLSIL.

The chain joins TRBV30 to TRBJ2-1, with D possibly being TRBD2 (7 bases). This CDR3 is 15 amino acids long. CDR1 is GTSNPN, CDR2 SVGIG, per germline (reference sequence). V was trimmed by 3 bases and J by 9 bases, leaving 21 bases between them. The CDR3 DNA follows: TGTGCCTGGAGCCCAACGGGGGGCGGATTGAGTGAGCAGTTCTTC. It specifies CAWSPTGGGLSEQFF.

The rearrangement joins TRBV7-8 to TRBJ2-2; D gene uncertain. V lost 0 bases and J lost 0, with 11 bases in between. The CDR3 consists of 17 residues. The germline V gene has CDR1 SGHVS and CDR2 FQNEAQ. For the CDR3, the DNA is TGTGCCAGCAGCTTAGCAAGGACGTATTCGAACACCGGGGAGCTGTTTTTT. Its protein product is CASSLARTYSNTGELFF. The full variable domain, with the rest looked up from reference TRBV7-8 and TRBJ2-2, is GAGVSQSPRYKVAKRGQDVALRCDPISGHVSLFWYQQALGQGPEFLTYFQNEAQLDKSGLPSDRFFAERPEGSVSTLKIQRTQQEDSAVYLCASSLARTYSNTGELFFGEGSRLTVL.

With respect to this clone: Other DNA sequences of this sample code for an identical CDR3. The rearrangement uses TRBV5-1 and TRBJ1-2; 8 bases are shared with TRBD1. With 0 bases clipped from V and 2 bases from J, the junction kept 0 bases outside the gene matches. This CDR3 spans 14 amino acids. Germline V gene data show CDR1 as SGHRS and CDR2 as YFSETQ. The CDR3 DNA reads TGCGCCAGCAGCTTGGGACAGGGGAACTATGGCTACACCTTC. Translated: CASSLGQGNYGYTF.

V gene TRBV15 combines with J gene TRBJ2-7; D call uncertain. Germline lookup yields CDR1 LNHNV and CDR2 YYDKDF (reference sequence). This CDR3 has 13 amino acids. V was shortened by 1 base and J by 3 bases, with 7 bases between the two germline ends. This CDR3 reads CATSRGLDYEQYF. The CDR3 DNA is TGTGCCACCAGCAGAGGATTGGACTACGAGCAGTACTTC.

This clone has just one count. The gene calls are TRBV10-1 and TRBJ2-3; D gene uncertain. Deletions cut 4 bases from V and 2 bases from J, with 4 bases between. From germline, CDR1 is WNHNN and CDR2 SYGVQD (reference sequence). The CDR3 extends over 12 amino acids. The CDR3 sequence is CASSANTDTQYF. In DNA, the CDR3 is TGCGCCAGCAGTGCGAACACAGATACGCAGTATTTT.